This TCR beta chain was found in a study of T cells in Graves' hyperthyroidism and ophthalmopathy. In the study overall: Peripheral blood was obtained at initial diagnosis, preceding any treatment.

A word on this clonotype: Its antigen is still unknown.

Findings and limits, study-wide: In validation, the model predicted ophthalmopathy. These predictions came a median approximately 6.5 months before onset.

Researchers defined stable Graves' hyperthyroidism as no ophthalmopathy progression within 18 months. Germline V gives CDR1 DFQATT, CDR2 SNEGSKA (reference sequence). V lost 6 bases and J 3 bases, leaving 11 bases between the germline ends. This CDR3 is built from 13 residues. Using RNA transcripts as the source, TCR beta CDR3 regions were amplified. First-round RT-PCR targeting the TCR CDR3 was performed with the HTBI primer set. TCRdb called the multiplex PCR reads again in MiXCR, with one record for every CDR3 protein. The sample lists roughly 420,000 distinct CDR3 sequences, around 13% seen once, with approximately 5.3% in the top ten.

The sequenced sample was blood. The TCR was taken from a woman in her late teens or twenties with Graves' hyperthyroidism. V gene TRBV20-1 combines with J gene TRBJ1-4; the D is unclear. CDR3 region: CSANDGPNEKLFF. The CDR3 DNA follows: TGCAGTGCAAATGACGGCCCTAATGAAAAACTGTTTTTT.